This T cell receptor (beta chain) appears in the sequencing data of a study of spatial heterogeneity in lung cancer. About this clonotype: Its antigen is undetermined.

Time point here: sample taken at primary tumor resection. In each case, whole RNA from tumor, nontumor lung or frozen PBMC was sequenced unsorted. Whole-study results and caveats: Compared with follow-up, resection was when ubiquitous expanded tumor TCRs appeared in blood more.

TCRdb itself ran the 5' RACE reads through MiXCR, one entry per CDR3 protein. Of over 7,000 distinct CDR3 sequences detected, 15% to 20% appear once; the ten largest clones hold around 20%. CDR1 is ENHRY, CDR2 SYGVKD, per germline. Trimming left V 2 bases short and J 2 bases short, with 10 bases between. This CDR3 region has 16 residues. The rearrangement links TRBV10-3 to TRBJ1-6, with TRBD1 as a possible D gene (6 bases). The sequence came from a female donor with early-stage non-small cell lung cancer. The material sequenced was PBMCs, taken at surgery. The DNA for the CDR3 is TGTGCCATCAGTGAGAGGGGGGGTACCTATAATTCACCCCTCCACTTT. Translation gives CAISERGGTYNSPLHF.